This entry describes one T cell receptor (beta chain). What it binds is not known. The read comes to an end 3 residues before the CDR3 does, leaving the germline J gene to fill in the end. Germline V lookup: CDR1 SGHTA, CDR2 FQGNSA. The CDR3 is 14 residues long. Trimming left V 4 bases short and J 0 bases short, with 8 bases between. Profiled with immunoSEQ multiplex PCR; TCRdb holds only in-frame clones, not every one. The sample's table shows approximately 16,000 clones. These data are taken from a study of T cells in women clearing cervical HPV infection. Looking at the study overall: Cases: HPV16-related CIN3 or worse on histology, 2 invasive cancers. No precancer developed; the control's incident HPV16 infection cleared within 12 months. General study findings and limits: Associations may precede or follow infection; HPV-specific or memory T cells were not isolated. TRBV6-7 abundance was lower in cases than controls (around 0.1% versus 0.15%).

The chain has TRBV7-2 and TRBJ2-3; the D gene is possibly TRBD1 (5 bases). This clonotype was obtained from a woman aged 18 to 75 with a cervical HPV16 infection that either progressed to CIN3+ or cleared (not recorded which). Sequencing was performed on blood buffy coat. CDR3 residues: CASSSRQSTDTQYF. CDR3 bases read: TGTGCCAGCAGCTCCCGACAGAGCACAGATACG.